This T cell receptor (beta chain) was identified in a study of cytomegalovirus exposure and HLA in healthy donors. Germline V gene lookup returns CDR1 MGHRA and CDR2 YSYEKL. The CDR3 is 17 amino acids. The V end was cut by 0 bases, the J end by 0 bases, with 12 bases between. The PCR ran on 60 Vbeta and 13 Jbeta primers. Clones were sequenced by immunoSEQ multiplex PCR, and TCRdb holds only the in-frame ones, with some missing. The repertoire holds approximately 200,000 clones, with 70% to 85% as singletons. In regard to this clone: Its antigen is undetermined.

Study results and caveats: In a later analysis, HLA-associated beta chains showed higher expansion and lower generation probabilities than comparable chains.

The TCR comes from a boy aged 2-15 years in good health and CMV-seronegative. The sample comprised PBMCs. The chain couples TRBV4-1 to TRBJ1-3, with D possibly being TRBD1 (5 bases). The CDR3 DNA is TGCGCCAGCAGCCAAGATATAGGGGTTTTCTCTGGAAACACCATATATTTT. This gives the protein CASSQDIGVFSGNTIYF.